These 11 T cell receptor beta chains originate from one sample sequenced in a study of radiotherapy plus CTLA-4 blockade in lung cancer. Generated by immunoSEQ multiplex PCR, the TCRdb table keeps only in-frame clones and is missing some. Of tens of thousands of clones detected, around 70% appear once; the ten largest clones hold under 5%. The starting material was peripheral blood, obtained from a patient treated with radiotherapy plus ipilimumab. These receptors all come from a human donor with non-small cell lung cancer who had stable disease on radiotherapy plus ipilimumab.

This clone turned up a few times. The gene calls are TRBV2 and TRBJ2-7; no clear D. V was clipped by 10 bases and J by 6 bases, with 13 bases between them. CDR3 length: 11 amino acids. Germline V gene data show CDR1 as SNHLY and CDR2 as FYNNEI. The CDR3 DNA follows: TGTGCCACCCGGCCTGGGTCCGAGCAGTACTTC. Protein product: CATRPGSEQYF.

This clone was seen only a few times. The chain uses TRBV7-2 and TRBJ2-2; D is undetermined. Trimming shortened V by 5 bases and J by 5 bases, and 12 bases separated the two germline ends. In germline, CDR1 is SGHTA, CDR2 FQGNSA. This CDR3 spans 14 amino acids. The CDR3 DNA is TGTGCCAGCAGCCGAGTCGACGGTACCGGGGAGCTGTTTTTT. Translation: CASSRVDGTGELFF.

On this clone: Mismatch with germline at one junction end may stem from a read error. The CDR3 region is CASSPSGGGRGSGANVLTF. The CDR3 DNA sequence: TGTGCTAGCAGCCCCTCCGGGGGCGGGAGAGGTTCTGGGGCCAACGTCCTGACTTTC. The rearrangement joins TRBV7-7 to TRBJ2-6, with D perhaps TRBD2 (7 bases). Germline lookup yields CDR1 SSHAT and CDR2 FNYEAQ (reference sequence). This CDR3 has 19 residues.

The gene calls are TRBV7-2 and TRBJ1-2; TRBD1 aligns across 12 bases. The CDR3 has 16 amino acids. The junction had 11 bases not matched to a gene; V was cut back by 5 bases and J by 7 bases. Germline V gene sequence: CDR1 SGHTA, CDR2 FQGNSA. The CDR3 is CASSQPGQGARGGYTF. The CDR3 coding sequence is TGTGCCAGCAGCCAACCGGGACAGGGGGCGCGTGGTGGCTACACCTTC.

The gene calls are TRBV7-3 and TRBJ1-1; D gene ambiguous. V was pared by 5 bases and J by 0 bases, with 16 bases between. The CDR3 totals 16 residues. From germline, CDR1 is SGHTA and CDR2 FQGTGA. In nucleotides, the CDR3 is TGTGCCAGCAGCCCTACTGAGTCCAGGTTGAACACTGAAGCTTTCTTT. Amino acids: CASSPTESRLNTEAFF.

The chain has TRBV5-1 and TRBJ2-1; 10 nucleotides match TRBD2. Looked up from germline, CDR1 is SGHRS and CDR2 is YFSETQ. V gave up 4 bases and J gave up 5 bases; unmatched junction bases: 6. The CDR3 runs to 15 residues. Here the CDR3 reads CASSPGTSVNNEQFF. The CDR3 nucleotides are TGCGCCAGCAGCCCCGGGACTAGCGTTAACAATGAGCAGTTCTTC.

CDR3 coding DNA: TGTGCCAGCAGTTACGGGCGGGGTGGCCCCTACGAGCAGTACTTC. This encodes CASSYGRGGPYEQYF. The V gene is TRBV6-9, the J gene TRBJ2-7, with D maybe TRBD2 (6 bases). Trimming removed 3 bases at V and 2 bases at J, with 14 bases between. Per the germline V gene, CDR1 is MNHGY and CDR2 is SVAAGI. This CDR3 has 15 amino acids.

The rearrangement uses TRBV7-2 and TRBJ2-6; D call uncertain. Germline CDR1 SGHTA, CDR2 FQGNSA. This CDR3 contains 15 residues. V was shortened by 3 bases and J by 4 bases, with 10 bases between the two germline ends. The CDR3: CASSLYGLGANVLTF. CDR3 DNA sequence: TGTGCCAGCAGCTTGTACGGTCTAGGGGCCAACGTCCTGACTTTC.

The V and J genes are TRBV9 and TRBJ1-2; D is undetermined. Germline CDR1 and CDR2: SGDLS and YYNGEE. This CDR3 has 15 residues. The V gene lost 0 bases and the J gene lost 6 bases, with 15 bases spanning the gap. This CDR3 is CASSVDVRVWDGYTF. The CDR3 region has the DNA TGTGCCAGCAGCGTAGATGTGCGGGTATGGGATGGCTACACCTTC.

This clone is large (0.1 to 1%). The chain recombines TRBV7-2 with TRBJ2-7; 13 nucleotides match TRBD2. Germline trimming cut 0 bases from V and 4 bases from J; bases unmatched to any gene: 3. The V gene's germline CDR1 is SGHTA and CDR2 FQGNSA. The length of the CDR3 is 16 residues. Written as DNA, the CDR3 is TGTGCCAGCAGCTTAGCAGGGACTAGCGGGATATACGAGCAGTACTTC. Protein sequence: CASSLAGTSGIYEQYF.

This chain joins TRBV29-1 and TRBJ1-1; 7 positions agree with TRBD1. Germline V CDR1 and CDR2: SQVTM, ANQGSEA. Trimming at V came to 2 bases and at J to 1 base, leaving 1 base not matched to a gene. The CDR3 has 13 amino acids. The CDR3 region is CSVETGENTEAFF. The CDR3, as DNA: TGCAGCGTTGAAACAGGGGAGAACACTGAAGCTTTCTTT.